Shown below are 22 T cell receptor beta chains from a single sample sequenced in a study of memory CD4+ T cells and cytomegalovirus serostatus. Sequencing used immunoSEQ multiplex PCR; TCRdb keeps in-frame clones, though not all of them. The table includes about 58,000 clones, roughly 84% detected once. The sort gate was single viable CD3+CD4+CD8-CD45RO+ cells for memory CD4+ T cells. Sequences were obtained from memory CD4+ T cells from blood. The source of these receptors is an adult in good health and CMV-seronegative. Some clones in this sample may be carry-over from other donors' samples.

The chain employs TRBV6-6 and TRBJ2-3; D is uncertain. V was shortened by 8 bases and J by 2 bases, with 11 bases between the two germline ends. The CDR3 consists of 13 residues. Germline loops: CDR1 MNHNY, CDR2 SVGAGI (reference sequence). CDR3 bases: TGTGCCAGCCTTTCCCAGAACACAGATACGCAGTATTTT. This gives the protein CASLSQNTDTQYF.

In DNA, the CDR3 is TGTGCCATCAGTGATCCAGGGAGAAACACTGAAGCTTTCTTT. It yields the protein CAISDPGRNTEAFF. This chain uses TRBV10-3 with TRBJ1-1; TRBD1 is a possible D gene (5 bases). Germline V gene data show CDR1 as ENHRY and CDR2 as SYGVKD. CDR3 size: 14 residues. The V gene lost 3 bases and the J gene lost 2 bases, with 10 bases spanning the gap.

V gene TRBV29-1 combines with J gene TRBJ1-1; D may be TRBD1 (5 bases). The V end was cut by 7 bases, the J end by 8 bases, with 14 bases between. CDR3 length: 11 amino acids. Germline CDR1 reads SQVTM; CDR2 reads ANQGSEA. Here the CDR3 DNA reads TGCAGCGCCTCCTGGGGGGGGGAAGCTTTCTTT. The encoded protein is CSASWGGEAFF.

The rearrangement uses TRBV11-3 and TRBJ2-1; D is uncertain. The germline V gene encodes CDR1 SGHNT and CDR2 YENEEA. The CDR3 consists of 15 residues. V was pared by 1 base and J by 0 bases, with 7 bases between. As DNA, the CDR3 is TGTGCCAGCAGCTTAGCCTCCCTCTCCTACAATGAGCAGTTCTTC. Protein product: CASSLASLSYNEQFF.

V and J are TRBV5-1 and TRBJ2-7; TRBD1 aligns across 7 bases. Germline lookup yields CDR1 SGHRS and CDR2 YFSETQ. The CDR3 spans 14 residues. The V gene end was trimmed by 4 bases and the J gene end by 5 bases; junction bases not matched to a gene: 9. The CDR3 here is CASSATGLGDEQYF. The CDR3 nucleotides read TGCGCCAGCAGCGCGACAGGGTTGGGCGACGAGCAGTACTTC. The variable domain in full, completed from reference TRBV5-1 and TRBJ2-7, reads KAGVTQTPRYLIKTRGQQVTLSCSPISGHRSVSWYQQTPGQGLQFLFEYFSETQRNKGNFPGRFSGRQFSNSRSEMNVSTLELGDSALYLCASSATGLGDEQYFGPGTRLTVT.

The CDR3 protein is CATSIWSLNIQYF. The DNA of the CDR3 is TGTGCCACCAGCATTTGGAGTTTGAACATTCAGTACTTC. The chain uses TRBV15 and TRBJ2-4; no clear D gene. The CDR3 totals 13 residues. V lost 4 bases and J 7 bases, leaving 11 bases between the germline ends. Germline CDR1 and CDR2: LNHNV and YYDKDF (reference sequence).

The rearrangement links TRBV6-6 to TRBJ2-1, with 9 positions matching TRBD2. Per the germline V gene, CDR1 is MNHNY and CDR2 is SVGAGI (reference sequence). V gave up 5 bases and J gave up 14 bases; unmatched junction bases: 13. The CDR3 loop spans 14 amino acids. The CDR3 sequence is CASSKLSGTSNEFF. The CDR3, as DNA: TGTGCCAGCAGTAAACTTTCCGGGACTAGCAATGAGTTCTTC.

CDR3 in DNA: TGTGCCAGCAGCTTGCAGGGCAGGGATGGGACTGAAGCTTTCTTT. Amino acids: CASSLQGRDGTEAFF. The chain uses TRBV5-5 and TRBJ1-1; tentative D call: TRBD1 (5 bases). CDR1 is SGHKS, CDR2 YYEKEE, per germline (reference sequence). V lost 1 base to trimming and J lost 5 bases, with 15 bases between them. The CDR3 totals 15 residues.

The V and J genes are TRBV10-3 and TRBJ2-7; TRBD1 matches 8 bases. Germline trimming cut 6 bases from V and 1 base from J; bases unmatched to any gene: 11. The CDR3 length is 16 residues. Germline V gene lookup returns CDR1 ENHRY and CDR2 SYGVKD. CDR3 amino acids: CAISPAPGTGSYEQYF. The CDR3 DNA reads as TGTGCCATCAGCCCCGCTCCCGGGACAGGTTCCTACGAGCAGTACTTC.

The chain has TRBV9 and TRBJ1-3, with D uncertain. The CDR3 totals 16 residues. Trimming removed 5 bases at V and 2 bases at J, with 17 bases between. Looked up from germline, CDR1 is SGDLS and CDR2 is YYNGEE. The CDR3 sequence is CASSGRQRVPGNTIYF. The CDR3 DNA is TGTGCCAGCAGTGGAAGGCAGCGAGTACCTGGAAACACCATATATTTT.

This clone was seen once. This rearrangement joins TRBV2 to TRBJ2-2, with 8 bases fitting TRBD2. Looked up from germline, CDR1 is SNHLY and CDR2 is FYNNEI. The V gene end was trimmed by 7 bases and the J gene end by 7 bases; junction bases not matched to a gene: 11. This CDR3 is built from 15 residues. This chain's CDR3 is CASKSKRENVGELFF. The CDR3 DNA reads as TGTGCCAGCAAATCCAAGCGGGAGAACGTCGGGGAGCTGTTTTTT.

The sample holds one count of this clone. The chain has TRBV27 and TRBJ2-7; 11 bases fit TRBD2. The length of the CDR3 is 15 residues. Germline V gives CDR1 MNHEY, CDR2 SMNVEV (reference sequence). The J segment lost 6 bases and the V segment lost 2 bases, leaving 6 bases of the junction unmatched. The CDR3 spells CASSLQTSGRGEQYF. CDR3 coding DNA: TGTGCCAGCAGTTTACAAACTAGCGGGAGAGGCGAGCAGTACTTC.

This chain links TRBV4-3 with TRBJ2-1; D perhaps matches TRBD2 (7 bases). This CDR3 is built from 15 residues. The germline V gene encodes CDR1 LGHNA and CDR2 YSLEER. V shed 4 bases and J shed 7 bases, with 17 bases lying between them. CDR3 residues: CASSRGAGAVNEQFF. The CDR3 nucleotides are TGCGCCAGCAGCCGTGGGGCGGGGGCGGTAAATGAGCAGTTCTTC.

The gene calls are TRBV5-1 and TRBJ1-1; the D gene is possibly TRBD1 (5 bases). From germline, CDR1 is SGHRS and CDR2 YFSETQ. Trimming took off 0 bases at V and 6 bases at J, with 6 bases between the two ends. CDR3 length: 12 amino acids. CDR3 sequence (DNA): TGCGCCAGCAGCTTGGAAGGGGCTGAAGCTTTCTTT. As protein: CASSLEGAEAFF.

CDR3 nucleotides: TGTGCCAGCAGCTGGACTGCCGGAGGCGCTCTCTATGGCTACACCTTC. Amino acid sequence: CASSWTAGGALYGYTF. This chain links TRBV7-2 with TRBJ1-2; D uncertain. V dropped 4 bases and J dropped 4 bases, with 19 bases sitting between them. CDR3 length: 16 amino acids. The germline CDR1 and CDR2 sequences are SGHTA and FQGNSA. Full variable domain (remainder filled in from reference TRBV7-2 and TRBJ1-2): GAGVSQSPSNKVTEKGKDVELRCDPISGHTALYWYRQSLGQGLEFLIYFQGNSAPDKSGLPSDRFSAERTGGSVSTLTIQRTQQEDSAVYLCASSWTAGGALYGYTFGSGTRLTVV.

This chain links TRBV4-1 with TRBJ2-3; tentatively, D is TRBD1 or TRBD2 (5 bases each). The CDR3 is 17 residues long. V shed 0 bases and J shed 3 bases, with 16 bases lying between them. The germline V gene has CDR1 MGHRA and CDR2 YSYEKL. The CDR3 nucleotides read TGCGCCAGCAGCCAAGATCACCCGGGGAAGGGGACAGATACGCAGTATTTT. As protein: CASSQDHPGKGTDTQYF.

This chain uses TRBV5-1 with TRBJ2-1; TRBD2 matches 8 bases. J was trimmed by 3 bases and V by 5 bases; bases with no gene match: 10. Germline CDR1 and CDR2: SGHRS and YFSETQ. The CDR3 contains 16 residues. Here the CDR3 DNA reads TGCGCCAGCAGGGACCTTAGCGGGACCAACTACAATGAGCAGTTCTTC. Encoded protein: CASRDLSGTNYNEQFF.

This chain connects TRBV6-5 to TRBJ2-7; no firm D call. CDR3 length: 13 amino acids. Germline assignment: CDR1 MNHEY and CDR2 SVGAGI. V was clipped by 6 bases and J by 1 base, with 10 bases between them. This CDR3 is CASRKKASYEQYF. In DNA, the CDR3 is TGTGCCAGCAGGAAAAAGGCTTCCTACGAGCAGTACTTC.

This sequence joins TRBV21-1 and TRBJ2-5. TRBV21-1 is a pseudogene segment. This CDR3 is built from 13 residues. CDR3 region: CACYPGREETQYF. Written as DNA, the CDR3 is TGTGCCTGTTACCCGGGGCGGGAAGAGACCCAGTACTTC.

The chain links TRBV15 to TRBJ1-2; D gene unclear. Germline assignment: CDR1 LNHNV and CDR2 YYDKDF (reference sequence). Trimming shortened V by 0 bases and J by 2 bases, and 10 bases separated the two germline ends. The CDR3 totals 15 residues. The CDR3, as DNA: TGTGCCACCAGCAGAGAAGGGAAATCGAACTATGGCTACACCTTC. It specifies CATSREGKSNYGYTF.

CDR3: CAISDYSGDTQYF. CDR3 bases: TGTGCCATCAGTGACTATTCAGGGGATACGCAGTATTTT. The rearrangement joins TRBV10-3 to TRBJ2-3; TRBD1 is a possible D gene (5 bases). The CDR3 runs to 13 residues. The V gene lost 3 bases and the J gene lost 6 bases, with 10 bases spanning the gap. Looked up from germline, CDR1 is ENHRY and CDR2 is SYGVKD.

V is TRBV9 and J is TRBJ1-4; no reliable D call. Germline V gene data show CDR1 as SGDLS and CDR2 as YYNGEE. The CDR3 extends over 15 amino acids. Between the trimmed V and J ends, which lost 0 bases and 3 bases, there was a span of 9 bases. CDR3 sequence: CASSVDWVANEKLFF. CDR3 DNA: TGTGCCAGCAGCGTAGATTGGGTGGCTAATGAAAAACTGTTTTTT. The full variable domain, rest sourced from reference TRBV9 and TRBJ1-4, is DSGVTQTPKHLITATGQRVTLRCSPRSGDLSVYWYQQSLDQGLQFLIQYYNGEERAKGNILERFSAQQFPDLHSELNLSSLELGDSALYFCASSVDWVANEKLFFGSGTQLSVL.